The rows below give T cell receptor beta chains drawn from one sample of a study of OX40 agonist ivuxolimab in advanced cancers. Clones were sequenced by immunoSEQ multiplex PCR, and TCRdb holds only the in-frame ones, with some missing. Of under 85,000 clones listed, roughly three quarters are singletons. Sequencing used CD4+ or CD8+ T cells sorted from blood, obtained in a trial of the OX40 agonist ivuxolimab. These receptor sequences come from an adult with an advanced solid tumor such as melanoma, head and neck, liver or kidney cancer. Each CDR3 is given without its conserved first and last residue.

v_gene,j_gene,CDR3aa
TRBV19,TRBJ2-3,ATKRRGGSTDTQY
TRBV28,TRBJ1-3,ASSPISSGNTIY
TRBV19,TRBJ1-5,ASSRAGTGGTIRQPQH
TRBV19,TRBJ1-2,ASSIGRGGYT
TRBV28,TRBJ2-1,ASNGLAGNYRRQF
TRBV5-1,TRBJ2-3,ASSLGLAGPRDTQY
TRBV19,TRBJ2-3,ASSIDARSTDTQY
TRBV19,TRBJ1-1,ASRVDVTEAF
TRBV5-8,TRBJ1-5,ASSLQTGQQPQH
TRBV15,TRBJ2-7,ATSREGYEQY
TRBV6-6,TRBJ2-7,ASSRDRGYEQY
TRBV25-1,TRBJ1-2,ASSPHGGQGAHSYGYT
TRBV5-5,TRBJ1-1,ASSLAGVAEAF
TRBV7-3,TRBJ2-2,ASRRGVTGELF
TRBV19,TRBJ2-5,ASSAGTSETQY
TRBV25-1,TRBJ2-5,ASSAPGTAGTQY